These T cell receptor beta chains were read from a single sample in a study of cytomegalovirus exposure and HLA in healthy donors. Only in-frame clones appear in the TCRdb table, and some are missing; sequencing was by immunoSEQ multiplex PCR. The sample has 100,000 to 120,000 clones, roughly 80% seen once. The specimen sequenced was PBMCs. The source of these receptors is a man younger than 45 in good health and CMV-seropositive. Each CDR3 is given with its conserved first and last residue. A D gene is named only where the DNA matches it firmly. Size values are once, few and many counts, or a class for expanded clones, and some rows have none.

abundance,j_gene,v_gene,d_gene,CDR3aa
.,TRBJ2-7,TRBV30,.,CAWSVQGGYEQYF
.,TRBJ1-4,TRBV7-9,.,CASSLRATNEKLFF
.,TRBJ2-7,TRBV5-6,.,CASSFAPGAGNEQYF
.,TRBJ1-6,TRBV6-1,.,CASSEGQHSYNSPLHF
.,TRBJ1-1,TRBV2,.,CANPPGQNTEAFF
.,TRBJ2-7,TRBV6-5,TRBD1,CASSYSKGAHEQYF
.,TRBJ2-7,TRBV5-6,TRBD1,CASSFTGTVTYEQYF
few,TRBJ1-6,TRBV6-1,TRBD1,CASRIQGDGSPLHF
once,TRBJ2-5,TRBV5-1,.,CASSLDGQPIETQYF
.,TRBJ2-3,TRBV9,TRBD2,CASSVIAGSYTQYF
.,TRBJ2-1,TRBV9,.,CASSVATGGPNEQFF
few,TRBJ1-4,TRBV5-5,TRBD1,CASSLWGTGSGLFF
once,TRBJ1-2,TRBV6-6,TRBD1,CASSKGAPDYGYTF
.,.,TRBV4-1,TRBD1,CASSHPGQATYEQYF
.,TRBJ1-6,TRBV5-1,TRBD1,CASSPGQGRDSPLHF
.,TRBJ1-1,TRBV7-2,.,CASSLVSRGQEAFF
few,TRBJ1-2,TRBV7-9,.,CASSSPYYGYTF
.,TRBJ1-3,TRBV13,.,CASSLDPASSGNTIYF
few,TRBJ1-2,TRBV6-1,.,CASSVALDYGYTF
.,TRBJ2-1,TRBV5-1,.,CASSSQGSNYNEQFF
.,TRBJ1-1,TRBV19,.,CATQLSAMRSEAFF
.,TRBJ2-3,TRBV4-3,.,CASSRRTGGFDTQYF
.,TRBJ1-4,TRBV7-9,.,CASSQVHGRNEKLFF
.,TRBJ2-4,TRBV5-6,TRBD1,CASSIESGTGGIQYF
.,TRBJ2-2,TRBV2,TRBD2,CASRERTSGGTGELFF
.,TRBJ2-7,TRBV2,.,CASSGGGYEQYF
.,TRBJ1-2,TRBV5-1,TRBD1,CASSLADREYYGYTF
.,TRBJ2-7,TRBV6-1,TRBD1,CASRPGQGLYEQYF
.,TRBJ2-1,TRBV27,.,CASSFYDLEERNEQFF
.,TRBJ2-3,TRBV7-6,TRBD2,CASTTTGESGGGDTQYF
.,TRBJ1-2,TRBV5-6,TRBD1,CASSESIGTGYFYGYTF
.,TRBJ1-4,TRBV30,TRBD1,CAWSIGQDNEKLFF
once,TRBJ1-6,TRBV9,TRBD1,CASSVERTGSPLHF
.,TRBJ2-7,TRBV13,TRBD2,CASSLGGGGSYEQYF
.,TRBJ1-1,TRBV5-1,TRBD1,CASSSIPGQRTEAFF
.,TRBJ1-1,TRBV19,.,CASSIAAGRTEAFF
.,TRBJ2-7,TRBV9,TRBD2,CASSVAGTTYEQYF
.,TRBJ2-7,TRBV10-2,.,CASRPADSSYEQYF
.,TRBJ2-2,TRBV5-1,.,CASSFKSANTGELFF
.,TRBJ1-1,TRBV7-9,TRBD1,CASSPGQAGTEAFF